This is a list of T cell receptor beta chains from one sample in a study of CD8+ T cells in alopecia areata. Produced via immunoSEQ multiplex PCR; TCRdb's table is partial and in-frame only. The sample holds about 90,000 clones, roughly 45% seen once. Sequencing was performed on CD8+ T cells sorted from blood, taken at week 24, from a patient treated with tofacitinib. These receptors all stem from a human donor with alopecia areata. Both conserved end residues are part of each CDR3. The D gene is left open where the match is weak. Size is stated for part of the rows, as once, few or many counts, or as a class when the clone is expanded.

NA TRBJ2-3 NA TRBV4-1 CASNPTGTVDTQYF TGCGCCAGCAACCCGACAGGGACTGTAGATACGCAGTATTTT
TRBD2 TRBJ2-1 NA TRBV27 CASSSGTSGSGEQFF TGTGCCAGCAGCTCCGGGACTAGCGGGAGTGGTGAGCAGTTCTTC
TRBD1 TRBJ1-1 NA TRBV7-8 CASSPGQTNTEAFF TGTGCCAGCAGCCCGGGACAGACGAACACTGAAGCTTTCTTT
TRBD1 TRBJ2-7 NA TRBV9 CASSQTGQGHYEQYF TGTGCCAGCAGCCAGACGGGACAGGGCCACTACGAGCAGTACTTC
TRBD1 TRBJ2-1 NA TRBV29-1 CSVPTGTDKFF TGCAGCGTTCCCACCGGGACAGATAAGTTCTTC
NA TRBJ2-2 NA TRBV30 CAWTLGTGELFF TGTGCCTGGACCCTAGGCACCGGGGAGCTGTTTTTT
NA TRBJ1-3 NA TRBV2 CASSEATDLSDTIYF TGTGCCAGCAGTGAAGCGACTGACCTCTCGGACACCATATATTTT
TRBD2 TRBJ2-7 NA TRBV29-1 CSVGTSGYEQYF TGCAGCGTTGGGACTAGCGGGTACGAGCAGTACTTC
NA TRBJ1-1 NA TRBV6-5 CASSPFTGNTEAFF TGTGCCAGCAGTCCCTTTACAGGGAACACTGAAGCTTTCTTT
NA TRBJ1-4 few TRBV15 CATSRGIDYEKLFF TGTGCCACCAGCAGAGGGATCGATTATGAAAAACTGTTTTTT
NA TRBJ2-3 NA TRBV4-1 CASSQRGSISTDTQYF TGCGCCAGCAGCCAGAGGGGTAGCATTTCCACAGATACGCAGTATTTT
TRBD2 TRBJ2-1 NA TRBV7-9 CAGGLAYNEQFF TGTGCCGGAGGACTAGCCTACAATGAGCAGTTCTTC
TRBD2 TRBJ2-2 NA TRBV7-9 CASSLPSGRANTGELFF TGTGCCAGCAGCCTCCCTAGCGGGAGGGCGAACACCGGGGAGCTGTTTTTT
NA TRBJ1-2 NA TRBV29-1 CSVEGGSVKYGYTF TGCAGCGTTGAGGGCGGGTCGGTGAAGTATGGCTACACCTTC
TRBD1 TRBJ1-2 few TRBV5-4 CASSSRGSGYGYTF TGTGCCAGCAGCTCCAGGGGGTCCGGCTATGGCTACACCTTC